Listed below are T cell receptor beta chains from one sample, sequenced in a study of shared clonotypes between healthy human individuals. Only in-frame clones appear in the TCRdb table, and some are missing; sequencing was by immunoSEQ multiplex PCR. The data hold over a million clones, with roughly 96% observed a single time. The sample consisted of naive CD4+ T cells sorted from blood. These TCRs come from a man aged 25 to 40 in good health. Each CDR3 is given with its conserved first and last residue. A D gene is named only where the DNA matches it firmly. Size is stated for part of the rows, as once, few or many counts, or as a class when the clone is expanded.

v_call: TRBV27; d_call: -; j_call: TRBJ2-1; clone_size: -; cdr3_nt: TGTGCCAGCAGTTTCCAGGGCGACAATGAGCAGTTCTTC; cdr3_aa: CASSFQGDNEQFF
v_call: TRBV10-3; d_call: TRBD1; j_call: TRBJ2-2; clone_size: -; cdr3_nt: TGTGCCATCAGTGCAGGGACAGGAGCACCCGGGGAGCTGTTTTTT; cdr3_aa: CAISAGTGAPGELFF
v_call: TRBV9; d_call: TRBD1; j_call: TRBJ2-2; clone_size: -; cdr3_nt: TGTGCCAGCAGCGTAGCAGGGACAGGGAGGGAGCTGTTTTTT; cdr3_aa: CASSVAGTGRELFF
v_call: TRBV5-1; d_call: TRBD1; j_call: TRBJ1-2; clone_size: -; cdr3_nt: TGCGCCAGCAGCTTGGGCCTGGGACAGGGACCCGATGGCTACACCTTC; cdr3_aa: CASSLGLGQGPDGYTF
v_call: TRBV29-1; d_call: TRBD2; j_call: TRBJ2-7; clone_size: -; cdr3_nt: TGCAGCGTCTCCCCGGGACTACCCTCCTACGAGCAGTACTTC; cdr3_aa: CSVSPGLPSYEQYF
v_call: TRBV30; d_call: -; j_call: TRBJ1-3; clone_size: -; cdr3_nt: TGTGCCTGGATTGGAAACACCATATATTTT; cdr3_aa: CAWIGNTIYF
v_call: TRBV9; d_call: -; j_call: TRBJ2-2; clone_size: -; cdr3_nt: TGTGCCAGCAGCGTAGAAGGCGGGGAGCTGTTTTTT; cdr3_aa: CASSVEGGELFF
v_call: TRBV5-5; d_call: -; j_call: TRBJ2-5; clone_size: -; cdr3_nt: TGTGCCAGCAGCCCCGGGCAGGTTGAGACCCAGTACTTC; cdr3_aa: CASSPGQVETQYF
v_call: TRBV5-6; d_call: -; j_call: TRBJ1-3; clone_size: -; cdr3_nt: TGTGCCAGCAGCTTCCAAGGCTCTGGAAACACCATATATTTT; cdr3_aa: CASSFQGSGNTIYF
v_call: TRBV9; d_call: -; j_call: TRBJ2-1; clone_size: -; cdr3_nt: TGTGCCAGCAGCGGGGGATCAATATACAGGGACTCTGAGCAGTTCTTC; cdr3_aa: CASSGGSIYRDSEQFF
v_call: TRBV15; d_call: TRBD1; j_call: TRBJ1-2; clone_size: -; cdr3_nt: TGTGCCACCAGCAGATCGGGACAGGCTTATGGCTACACCTTC; cdr3_aa: CATSRSGQAYGYTF
v_call: TRBV10-3; d_call: TRBD1; j_call: TRBJ2-2; clone_size: once; cdr3_nt: TGTGCCATGGGGACAGGGCAGAACACCGGGGAGCTGTTTTTT; cdr3_aa: CAMGTGQNTGELFF
v_call: TRBV28; d_call: -; j_call: TRBJ2-7; clone_size: -; cdr3_nt: TGTGCCAGCAGTACCGGGACACCCGACTACGAGCAGTACTTC; cdr3_aa: CASSTGTPDYEQYF
v_call: TRBV7-8; d_call: -; j_call: TRBJ2-3; clone_size: once; cdr3_nt: TGTGCCAGCAGCCCGGGACGGGGTGGGGATACGCAGTATTTT; cdr3_aa: CASSPGRGGDTQYF
v_call: TRBV7-8; d_call: -; j_call: TRBJ1-1; clone_size: -; cdr3_nt: TGTGCCAGCAGCAAGCGGCCCATGAACACTGAAGCTTTCTTT; cdr3_aa: CASSKRPMNTEAFF
v_call: TRBV9; d_call: TRBD2; j_call: TRBJ2-7; clone_size: -; cdr3_nt: TGTGCCAGCAGTGGCGGGCGGGGGAACTACGAGCAGTACTTC; cdr3_aa: CASSGGRGNYEQYF
v_call: TRBV10-3; d_call: TRBD2; j_call: TRBJ2-1; clone_size: -; cdr3_nt: TGTGCCATCAGTGAGTCCGGGACTAGCGGCAACAATGAGCAGTTCTTC; cdr3_aa: CAISESGTSGNNEQFF
v_call: TRBV5-1; d_call: -; j_call: TRBJ2-1; clone_size: once; cdr3_nt: TGCGCCAGCAGCTTGGGACTCCGCAATGAGCAGTTCTTC; cdr3_aa: CASSLGLRNEQFF
v_call: TRBV7-2; d_call: -; j_call: TRBJ2-7; clone_size: -; cdr3_nt: TGTGCCAGCTACCTCGACAGCGAGCAGTACTTC; cdr3_aa: CASYLDSEQYF
v_call: TRBV9; d_call: -; j_call: TRBJ2-5; clone_size: -; cdr3_nt: TGTGCCAGCAGCGCCGGACAGTACCAAGAGACCCAGTACTTC; cdr3_aa: CASSAGQYQETQYF
v_call: TRBV7-8; d_call: -; j_call: TRBJ1-1; clone_size: -; cdr3_nt: TGTGCCAGCAGCCTTCTAGGGTTGGTAGGGAACACTGAAGCTTTCTTT; cdr3_aa: CASSLLGLVGNTEAFF
v_call: TRBV4-3; d_call: -; j_call: TRBJ2-2; clone_size: once; cdr3_nt: TGCGCCAGCAGCCTCCAACAGGATACCGGGGAGCTGTTTTTT; cdr3_aa: CASSLQQDTGELFF
v_call: TRBV6-1; d_call: TRBD1; j_call: TRBJ2-3; clone_size: once; cdr3_nt: TGTGCCAGCAGCATACAGGGGTCAGATACGCAGTATTTT; cdr3_aa: CASSIQGSDTQYF
v_call: TRBV28; d_call: TRBD1; j_call: TRBJ2-7; clone_size: -; cdr3_nt: TGTGCCAGCAGTTCCCGGGACAGGGGGTACGAGCAGTACTTC; cdr3_aa: CASSSRDRGYEQYF
v_call: TRBV5-5; d_call: TRBD1; j_call: TRBJ1-5; clone_size: -; cdr3_nt: TGTGCCAGCAGCTCGAGGACAGGGATTTCCAGACAGCCCCAGCATTTT; cdr3_aa: CASSSRTGISRQPQHF
v_call: TRBV18; d_call: -; j_call: TRBJ2-2; clone_size: once; cdr3_nt: TGTGCCAGCTCAATTGACCCTGCGAACACCGGGGAGCTGTTTTTT; cdr3_aa: CASSIDPANTGELFF
v_call: TRBV7-2; d_call: -; j_call: TRBJ2-1; clone_size: -; cdr3_nt: TGTGCCAGCAGCTTGGGGAGCTACAATGAGCAGTTCTTC; cdr3_aa: CASSLGSYNEQFF